The entry below gives a single T cell receptor beta chain sequence along with its context. This sample was included in a study of blood T cell repertoires in COVID-19. Study at large: Italy, Spain and the United States were the sources of the convalescent and acute COVID-19 samples. T cells, B-cell-depleted T cells, or PBMCs provided the cDNA or gDNA that served as material.

Authors' processing steps: For nucleated cells, counts were estimated from reference gene primer amplification. Data came from immunoSEQ multiplex PCR; TCRdb stores just in-frame clones and leaves some out. The DNA gave D and trimming, while V, J and clone size come from that table. The table shows some 200,000 clones, with 70% to 90% occurring only once. CDR1 is MNHNY and CDR2 is SVGAGI in the germline V gene (reference sequence). After removal of 2 bases from V and 1 base from J, the junction contained 6 bases not matched to a gene. The length of the CDR3 is 16 residues. The rearrangement links TRBV6-6 to TRBJ2-3, with 7 positions matching TRBD1. Specimen: peripheral blood. The sequence came from a man at least 80 years old with acute or convalescent COVID-19. The CDR3 reads CASSYLPGQRTDTQYF. The CDR3 coding sequence is TGTGCCAGCAGTTACCTCCCGGGACAGCGCACAGATACGCAGTATTTT.